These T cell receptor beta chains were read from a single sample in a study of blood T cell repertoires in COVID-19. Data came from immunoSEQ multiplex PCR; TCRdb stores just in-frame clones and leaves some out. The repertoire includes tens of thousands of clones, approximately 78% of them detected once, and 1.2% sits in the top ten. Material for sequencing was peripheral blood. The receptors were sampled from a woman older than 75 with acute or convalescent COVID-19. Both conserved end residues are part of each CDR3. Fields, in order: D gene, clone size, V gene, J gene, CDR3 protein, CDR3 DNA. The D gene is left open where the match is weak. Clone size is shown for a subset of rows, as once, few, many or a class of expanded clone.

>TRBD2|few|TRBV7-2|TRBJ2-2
CASSPAAGGPTGELFF
TGTGCCAGCAGCCCCGCAGCGGGAGGGCCGACCGGGGAGCTGTTTTTT
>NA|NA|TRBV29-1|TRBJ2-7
CSVVRDNSYEQYF
TGCAGCGTTGTACGGGACAACTCCTACGAGCAGTACTTC
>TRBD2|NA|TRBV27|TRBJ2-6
CASSLKLLAGGTGANVLTF
TGTGCCAGCAGTTTGAAACTTCTAGCGGGGGGAACTGGGGCCAACGTCCTGACTTTC
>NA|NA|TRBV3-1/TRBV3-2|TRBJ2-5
CASSHEGLLRETQYF
TGTGCCAGCAGCCATGAGGGACTCCTAAGGGAGACCCAGTACTTC
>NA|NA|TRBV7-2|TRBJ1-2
CASSLDTGQTYGYTF
TGTGCCAGCAGCTTAGACACAGGGCAGACCTATGGCTACACCTTC
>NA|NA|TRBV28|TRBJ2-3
CASSFRGRADTQYF
TGTGCCAGCAGTTTTAGGGGAAGGGCAGATACGCAGTATTTT
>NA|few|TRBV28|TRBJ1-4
CASSSGQSKEKLFF
TGTGCCAGCAGTTCTGGACAGTCAAAGGAAAAACTGTTTTTT
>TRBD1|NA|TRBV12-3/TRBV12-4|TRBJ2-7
CASGNRGFYEQYF
TGTGCCAGCGGTAACAGGGGCTTCTACGAGCAGTACTTC
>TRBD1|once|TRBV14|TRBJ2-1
CASSQPPGTGLDEQFF
TGTGCCAGCAGCCAACCCCCCGGGACAGGGCTCGATGAGCAGTTCTTC
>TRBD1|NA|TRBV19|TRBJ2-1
CASSRRTGPPYNEQFF
TGTGCCAGTAGCCGACGGACAGGACCTCCCTACAATGAGCAGTTCTTC
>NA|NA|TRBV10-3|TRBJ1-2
CAISESSQYYGYTF
TGTGCCATCAGTGAGTCGTCCCAGTACTATGGCTACACCTTC
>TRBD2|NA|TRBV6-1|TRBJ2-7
CASSETTSGSREQYF
TGTGCCAGCAGTGAGACTACTAGCGGGAGTAGGGAGCAGTACTTC
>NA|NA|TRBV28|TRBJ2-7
CASSSPRERSSYEQYF
TGTGCCAGCAGCTCCCCCCGGGAGAGGAGCTCCTACGAGCAGTACTTC
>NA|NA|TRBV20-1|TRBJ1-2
CSASPVQGVNLYGYTF
TGCAGTGCTAGTCCGGTACAGGGCGTAAACCTCTATGGCTACACCTTC
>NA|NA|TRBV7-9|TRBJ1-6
CASSLTTGGSPLHF
TGTGCCAGCAGCTTAACGACGGGAGGTTCACCCCTCCACTTT
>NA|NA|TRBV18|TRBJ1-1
CASSPLVRENTEAFF
TGTGCCAGCTCCCCCCTCGTACGAGAGAACACTGAAGCTTTCTTT
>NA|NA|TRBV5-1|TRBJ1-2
CASSPRVANYGYTF
TGCGCCAGCAGCCCCAGGGTTGCTAACTATGGCTACACCTTC
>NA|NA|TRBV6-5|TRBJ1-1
CASRGLKNTEAFF
TGTGCCAGCAGGGGACTGAAGAACACTGAAGCTTTCTTT